These T cell receptor beta chains were read from a single sample in a study of shared clonotypes between healthy human individuals. The assay was immunoSEQ multiplex PCR, and TCRdb's table has in-frame clones only and misses some. The top ten hold around 10% of the sample, which has some 200,000 clones, approximately 65% seen once. The sequenced sample consisted of memory CD4+ T cells sorted from blood. These receptors all stem from a man aged 25-40 years in good health. The CDR3 runs from the conserved cysteine through the conserved F or W. A D gene is named only where the DNA matches it firmly. Expanded clones get a size class; other rows say once, few or many, or leave the size out.

j_call: TRBJ2-7
d_call: NA
v_call: TRBV7-2
clone_size: NA
cdr3_nt: TGTGCCAGCAGCTTAGATGGTAGGGGTTTGTCAGGGAGCTCCTACGAGCAGTACTTC
cdr3_aa: CASSLDGRGLSGSSYEQYF

j_call: TRBJ2-7
d_call: TRBD1
v_call: TRBV27
clone_size: many
cdr3_nt: TGTGCCAGCAGTTTTATCCAGGGGGCCGGAGAGCAGTACTTC
cdr3_aa: CASSFIQGAGEQYF

j_call: TRBJ2-7
d_call: TRBD1
v_call: TRBV7-9
clone_size: NA
cdr3_nt: TGTGCCAGCAGCTTAAGTCTGACAGGGGTAGACTACGAGCAGTACTTC
cdr3_aa: CASSLSLTGVDYEQYF

j_call: TRBJ2-7
d_call: NA
v_call: TRBV27
clone_size: NA
cdr3_nt: TGTGCCAGCAGTTTTATATCCTCCTACGAGCAGTACTTC
cdr3_aa: CASSFISSYEQYF

j_call: TRBJ2-3
d_call: TRBD1
v_call: TRBV4-2
clone_size: many
cdr3_nt: TGTGCCAGCAGCCAAACAGGGGGCTACACAGATACGCAGTATTTT
cdr3_aa: CASSQTGGYTDTQYF

j_call: TRBJ2-5
d_call: NA
v_call: TRBV28
clone_size: few
cdr3_nt: TGTGCCAGCAGTTTCCGCGGGGACAGTAGGGAGACCCAGTACTTC
cdr3_aa: CASSFRGDSRETQYF

j_call: TRBJ2-3
d_call: TRBD2
v_call: TRBV7-9
clone_size: many
cdr3_nt: TGTGCCAGCAGCCGTCCGGGACTAGGTCCAGATACGCAGTATTTT
cdr3_aa: CASSRPGLGPDTQYF

j_call: TRBJ2-2
d_call: TRBD2
v_call: TRBV2
clone_size: NA
cdr3_nt: TGTGCCAGCAGGAAACTAGCGGGAGGTCGGTCCACCGGGGAGCTGTTTTTT
cdr3_aa: CASRKLAGGRSTGELFF

j_call: TRBJ2-4
d_call: NA
v_call: TRBV27
clone_size: NA
cdr3_nt: TGTGCCAGCAGCGTATTCGGACAGAAAAACATTCAGTACTTC
cdr3_aa: CASSVFGQKNIQYF

j_call: TRBJ1-5
d_call: NA
v_call: TRBV18
clone_size: NA
cdr3_nt: TGTGCCAGCTCACCTAACCCCAGCAATCAGCCCCAGCATTTT
cdr3_aa: CASSPNPSNQPQHF

j_call: TRBJ2-3
d_call: TRBD2
v_call: TRBV5-1
clone_size: NA
cdr3_nt: TGCGCCAGCTCCGAGGAGGGACTAGCGGGGGCGGGGTATACGCAGTATTTT
cdr3_aa: CASSEEGLAGAGYTQYF

j_call: TRBJ2-1
d_call: TRBD2
v_call: TRBV5-1
clone_size: few
cdr3_nt: TGCGCCAGCAGCTCGGGGACTAGCGAACGTAATGAGCAGTTCTTC
cdr3_aa: CASSSGTSERNEQFF

j_call: TRBJ1-5
d_call: NA
v_call: TRBV2
clone_size: NA
cdr3_nt: TGTGCCAGCAGGGGTATAGGGTCGGCGAATCAGCCCCAGCATTTT
cdr3_aa: CASRGIGSANQPQHF

j_call: TRBJ2-3
d_call: TRBD2
v_call: TRBV5-8
clone_size: NA
cdr3_nt: TGTGCCAGCAGCTCTGGGACTAGCGGGAATCGGGTAGATACGCAGTATTTT
cdr3_aa: CASSSGTSGNRVDTQYF

j_call: TRBJ2-3
d_call: NA
v_call: TRBV7-3
clone_size: NA
cdr3_nt: TGTGCCAGCAGCAAAGATGGGGAAACAGATACGCAGTATTTT
cdr3_aa: CASSKDGETDTQYF

j_call: TRBJ2-1
d_call: TRBD2
v_call: TRBV9
clone_size: NA
cdr3_nt: TGTGCCAGCAGCGGGGGGGGGAGTAGCGGCTACCACAATGAGCAGTTCTTC
cdr3_aa: CASSGGGSSGYHNEQFF

j_call: TRBJ2-3
d_call: NA
v_call: TRBV7-6
clone_size: NA
cdr3_nt: TGTGCCAGCAGCTTAGGGTCTGGTGGGGGCACAGATACGCAGTATTTT
cdr3_aa: CASSLGSGGGTDTQYF

j_call: TRBJ1-3
d_call: NA
v_call: TRBV14
clone_size: NA
cdr3_nt: TGTGCCAGCAGCCATATACCTGGGTCTTCTGGAAACACCATATATTTT
cdr3_aa: CASSHIPGSSGNTIYF

j_call: TRBJ2-3
d_call: NA
v_call: TRBV5-1
clone_size: NA
cdr3_nt: TGCGCCAGCAGCTTCCACACGTCCAGCTACTCGGATACGCAGTATTTT
cdr3_aa: CASSFHTSSYSDTQYF

j_call: TRBJ1-1
d_call: NA
v_call: TRBV29-1
clone_size: NA
cdr3_nt: TGCAACGTTAAAAAGGGAACAGGGCACACTGAAGCTTTCTTT
cdr3_aa: CNVKKGTGHTEAFF

j_call: TRBJ2-5
d_call: NA
v_call: TRBV15
clone_size: NA
cdr3_nt: TGTGCCACCAGCAGAGATGGGAGTGGAAGGGAGACCCAGTACTTC
cdr3_aa: CATSRDGSGRETQYF

j_call: TRBJ1-2
d_call: TRBD1
v_call: TRBV5-6
clone_size: NA
cdr3_nt: TGTGCCAGCAGCTTCGGAGACAGGGTCATGAATGGCTACACCTTC
cdr3_aa: CASSFGDRVMNGYTF

j_call: TRBJ1-5
d_call: NA
v_call: TRBV15
clone_size: NA
cdr3_nt: TGTGCCACCAGCAGAGATGGATTCGGGGCACCTAATCAGCCCCAGCATTTT
cdr3_aa: CATSRDGFGAPNQPQHF

j_call: TRBJ2-1
d_call: NA
v_call: TRBV7-2
clone_size: NA
cdr3_nt: TGTGCCAGCAGCTTAGGCCCTAATACGTACAATGAGCAGTTCTTC
cdr3_aa: CASSLGPNTYNEQFF

j_call: TRBJ2-3
d_call: TRBD1
v_call: TRBV7-9
clone_size: NA
cdr3_nt: TGTGCCAGCAGCTTAATCTTCGGGACAGACACGCAGTATTTT
cdr3_aa: CASSLIFGTDTQYF

j_call: TRBJ2-7
d_call: NA
v_call: TRBV10-2
clone_size: NA
cdr3_nt: TGCGCCAGCAGTGACAGCCTCTACGAGCAGTACTTC
cdr3_aa: CASSDSLYEQYF

j_call: TRBJ1-2
d_call: NA
v_call: TRBV25-1
clone_size: NA
cdr3_nt: TGTGCCAGCAGTGAATCGAATGGCTACACCTTC
cdr3_aa: CASSESNGYTF

j_call: TRBJ2-1
d_call: TRBD1
v_call: TRBV9
clone_size: NA
cdr3_nt: TGTGCCAGCAGCGTAGCTTATGAGGGGGCGGGTCCGAATGAGCAGTTCTTC
cdr3_aa: CASSVAYEGAGPNEQFF

j_call: TRBJ2-2
d_call: TRBD2
v_call: TRBV7-6
clone_size: NA
cdr3_nt: TGTGCCAGCGGTACAGGGGGCGCCCCGACTAGCGGGAGGGCAAGAGCCCCCGGGGAGCTGTTTTTT
cdr3_aa: CASGTGGAPTSGRARAPGELFF

j_call: TRBJ2-3
d_call: NA
v_call: TRBV7-2
clone_size: NA
cdr3_nt: TGTGCCAGCAGCTTAGAACAGACAGATACGCAGTATTTT
cdr3_aa: CASSLEQTDTQYF

j_call: TRBJ1-4
d_call: NA
v_call: TRBV7-2
clone_size: NA
cdr3_nt: TGTGCCAGCAGCTTAACCTACCGTGGAGAAAAACTGTTTTTT
cdr3_aa: CASSLTYRGEKLFF

j_call: TRBJ2-7
d_call: NA
v_call: TRBV27
clone_size: NA
cdr3_nt: TGTGCCAGCAGTTTAATCGGGGGAGGCTACGAGCAGTACTTC
cdr3_aa: CASSLIGGGYEQYF

j_call: TRBJ2-7
d_call: NA
v_call: TRBV28
clone_size: NA
cdr3_nt: TGTGCCAGCAGTTCAATGTACTCCTACGAGCAGTACTTC
cdr3_aa: CASSSMYSYEQYF